This T cell receptor beta chain appears in the sequencing data of a study of immune evolution from preneoplasia to lung adenocarcinoma. Germline assignment: CDR1 SGDLS and CDR2 YYNGEE. The CDR3 runs to 15 residues. Trimming removed 0 bases from V and 6 bases from J, with 16 bases in between. Libraries were prepared by immunoSEQ multiplex PCR; TCRdb keeps only in-frame clonotypes and omits some of them. The repertoire includes under 4,000 clones, less than 60% of them detected once, and more than 7% sits in the top ten. Material: FFPE normal lung tissue adjacent to the tumor. The genes are TRBV9 and TRBJ2-7; D may be TRBD1 (6 bases). The origin of this receptor is a person aged 50-59 years with lung adenocarcinoma. The CDR3 spells CASSVDPGVYSEQYF. The CDR3 nucleotides read TGTGCCAGCAGCGTAGACCCAGGGGTATACAGCGAGCAGTACTTC.